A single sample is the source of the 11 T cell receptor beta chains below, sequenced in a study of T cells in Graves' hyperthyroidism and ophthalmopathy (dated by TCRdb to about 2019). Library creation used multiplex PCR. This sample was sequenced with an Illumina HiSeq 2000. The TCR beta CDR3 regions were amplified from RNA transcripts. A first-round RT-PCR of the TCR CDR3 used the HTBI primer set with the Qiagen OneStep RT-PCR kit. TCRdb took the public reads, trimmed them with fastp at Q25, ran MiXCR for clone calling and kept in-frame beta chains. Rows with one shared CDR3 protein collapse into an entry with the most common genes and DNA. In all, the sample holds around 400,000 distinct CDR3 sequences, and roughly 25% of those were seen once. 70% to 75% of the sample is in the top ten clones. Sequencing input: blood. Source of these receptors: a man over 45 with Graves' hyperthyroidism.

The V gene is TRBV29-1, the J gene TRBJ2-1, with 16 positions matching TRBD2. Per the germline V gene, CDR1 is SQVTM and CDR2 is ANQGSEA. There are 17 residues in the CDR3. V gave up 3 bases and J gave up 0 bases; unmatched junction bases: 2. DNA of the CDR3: TGCAGCGTTGAGGGACTAGCGGGAGGGATCTCCTACAATGAGCAGTTCTTC. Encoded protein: CSVEGLAGGISYNEQFF.

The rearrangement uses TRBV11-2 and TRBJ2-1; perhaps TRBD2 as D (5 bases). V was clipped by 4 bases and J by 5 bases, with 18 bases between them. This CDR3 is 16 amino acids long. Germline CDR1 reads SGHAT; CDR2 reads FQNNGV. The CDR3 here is CASSSLTSLSNNEQFF. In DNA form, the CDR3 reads TGTGCCAGCAGCTCGCTTACTAGTCTCTCTAACAATGAGCAGTTCTTC.

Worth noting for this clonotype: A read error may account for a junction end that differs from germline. The CDR3 coding sequence is TGCAGCGTCGCTTGGCTAGCATCCTCCAATGAGCAGTTCTTC. This translates into CSVAWLASSNEQFF. This chain uses TRBV29-1 with TRBJ2-1; D might be TRBD2 (5 bases). CDR1 SQVTM and CDR2 ANQGSEA come from the germline V gene. The CDR3 loop spans 14 amino acids.

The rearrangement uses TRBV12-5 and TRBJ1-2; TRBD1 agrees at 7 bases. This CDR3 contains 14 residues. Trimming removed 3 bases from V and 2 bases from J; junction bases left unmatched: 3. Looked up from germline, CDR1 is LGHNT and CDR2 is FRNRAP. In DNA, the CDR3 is TGTGCTAGTGGTTTCGCGGACAGGAACTATGGCTACACCTTC. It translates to CASGFADRNYGYTF. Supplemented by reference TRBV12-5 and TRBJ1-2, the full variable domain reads DARVTQTPRHKVTEMGQEVTMRCQPILGHNTVFWYRQTMMQGLELLAYFRNRAPLDDSGMPKDRFSAEMPDATLATLKIQPSEPRDSAVYFCASGFADRNYGYTFGSGTRLTVV.

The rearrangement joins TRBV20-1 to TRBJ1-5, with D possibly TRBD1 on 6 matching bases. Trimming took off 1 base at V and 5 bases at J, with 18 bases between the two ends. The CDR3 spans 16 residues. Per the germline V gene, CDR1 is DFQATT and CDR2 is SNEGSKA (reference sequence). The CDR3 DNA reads TGCAGTGCTAGAGTCCTAGGGGGTGGCGGGGATCAGCCCCAGCATTTT. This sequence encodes CSARVLGGGGDQPQHF.

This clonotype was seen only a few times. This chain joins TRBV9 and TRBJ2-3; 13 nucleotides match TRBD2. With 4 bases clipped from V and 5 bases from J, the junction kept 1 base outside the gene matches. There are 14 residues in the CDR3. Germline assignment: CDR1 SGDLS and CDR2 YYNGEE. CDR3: CASSRTSGGDTQYF. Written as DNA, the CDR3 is TGTGCCAGCAGCAGGACTAGCGGGGGAGATACGCAGTATTTT.

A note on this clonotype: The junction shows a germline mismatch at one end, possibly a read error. CDR3 DNA: TGCGCCAGCAGCTTAGCTCACGAGACCCAGTACTTC. The encoded protein is CASSLAHETQYF. The chain uses TRBV5-5 and TRBJ2-5; no clear D gene. The length of the CDR3 is 12 residues. Germline V lookup: CDR1 SGHKS, CDR2 YYEKEE (reference sequence).

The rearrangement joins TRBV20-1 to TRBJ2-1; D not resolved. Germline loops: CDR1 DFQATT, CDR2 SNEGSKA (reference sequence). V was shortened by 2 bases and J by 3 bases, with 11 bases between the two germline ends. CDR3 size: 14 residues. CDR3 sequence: CSARSFQVYNEQFF. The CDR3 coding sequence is TGCAGTGCTAGAAGTTTCCAGGTCTACAATGAGCAGTTCTTC.

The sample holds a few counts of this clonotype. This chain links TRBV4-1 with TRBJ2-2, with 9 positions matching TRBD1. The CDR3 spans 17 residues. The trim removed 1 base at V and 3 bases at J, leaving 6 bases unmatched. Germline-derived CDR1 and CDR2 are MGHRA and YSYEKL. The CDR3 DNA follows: TGCGCCAGCAGCCAAGGTACAGGGGGCGCGTACACCGGGGAGCTGTTTTTT. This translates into CASSQGTGGAYTGELFF.

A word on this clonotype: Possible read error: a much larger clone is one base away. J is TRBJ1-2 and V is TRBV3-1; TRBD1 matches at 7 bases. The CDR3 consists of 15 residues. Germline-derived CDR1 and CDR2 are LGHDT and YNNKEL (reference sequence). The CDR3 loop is CASSQAGTVNYGYIF. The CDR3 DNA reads TGTGCCAGCAGCCAAGCCGGGACAGTGAACTATGGCTACATCTTC.

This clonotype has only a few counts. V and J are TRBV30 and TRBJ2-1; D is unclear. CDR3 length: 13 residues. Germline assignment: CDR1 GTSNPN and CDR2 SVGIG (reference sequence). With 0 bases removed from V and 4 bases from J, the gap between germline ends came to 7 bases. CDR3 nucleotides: TGTGCCTGGAGTGTATGGCGATACAATGAGCAGTTCTTC. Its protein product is CAWSVWRYNEQFF.